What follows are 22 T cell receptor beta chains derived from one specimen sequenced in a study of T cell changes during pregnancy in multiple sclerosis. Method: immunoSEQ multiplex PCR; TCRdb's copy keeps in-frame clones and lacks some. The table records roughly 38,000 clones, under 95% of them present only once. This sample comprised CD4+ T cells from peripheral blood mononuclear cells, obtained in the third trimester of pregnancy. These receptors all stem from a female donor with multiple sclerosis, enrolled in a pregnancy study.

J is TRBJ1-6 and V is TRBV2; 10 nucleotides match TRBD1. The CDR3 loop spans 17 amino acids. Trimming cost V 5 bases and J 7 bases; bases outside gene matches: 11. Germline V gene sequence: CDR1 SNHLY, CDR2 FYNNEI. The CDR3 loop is CASSLTGGRPQNSPLHF. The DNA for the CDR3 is TGTGCCAGCAGTCTGACAGGGGGCAGACCCCAGAATTCACCCCTCCACTTT.

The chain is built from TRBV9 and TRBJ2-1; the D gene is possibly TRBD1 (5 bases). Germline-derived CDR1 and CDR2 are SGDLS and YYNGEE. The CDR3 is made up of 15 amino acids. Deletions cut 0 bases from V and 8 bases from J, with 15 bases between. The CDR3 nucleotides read TGTGCCAGCAGCGTAGTTTCAGGGTCGTGGGATGAGCAGTTCTTC. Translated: CASSVVSGSWDEQFF. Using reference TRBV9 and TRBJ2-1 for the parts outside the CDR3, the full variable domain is DSGVTQTPKHLITATGQRVTLRCSPRSGDLSVYWYQQSLDQGLQFLIQYYNGEERAKGNILERFSAQQFPDLHSELNLSSLELGDSALYFCASSVVSGSWDEQFFGPGTRLTVL.

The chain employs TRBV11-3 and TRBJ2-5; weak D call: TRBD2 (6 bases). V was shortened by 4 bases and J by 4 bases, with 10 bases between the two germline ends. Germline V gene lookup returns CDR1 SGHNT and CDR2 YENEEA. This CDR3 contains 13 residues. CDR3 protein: CASSSGRRETQYF. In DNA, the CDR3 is TGTGCCAGCAGCTCCGGGAGAAGAGAGACCCAGTACTTC.

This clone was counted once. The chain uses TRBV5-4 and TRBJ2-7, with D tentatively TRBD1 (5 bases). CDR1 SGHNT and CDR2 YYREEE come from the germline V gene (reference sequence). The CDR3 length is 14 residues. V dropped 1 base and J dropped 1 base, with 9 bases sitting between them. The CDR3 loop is CASSLQQESYEQYF. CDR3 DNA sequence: TGTGCCAGCAGCTTGCAACAGGAGTCCTACGAGCAGTACTTC.

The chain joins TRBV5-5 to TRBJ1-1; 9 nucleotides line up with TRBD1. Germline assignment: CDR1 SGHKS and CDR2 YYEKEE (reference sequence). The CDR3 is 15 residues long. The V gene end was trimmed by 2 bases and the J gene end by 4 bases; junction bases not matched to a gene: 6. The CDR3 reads CASSFSGTGSTEAFF. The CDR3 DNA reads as TGTGCCAGCAGCTTTTCCGGGACAGGGTCCACTGAAGCTTTCTTT.

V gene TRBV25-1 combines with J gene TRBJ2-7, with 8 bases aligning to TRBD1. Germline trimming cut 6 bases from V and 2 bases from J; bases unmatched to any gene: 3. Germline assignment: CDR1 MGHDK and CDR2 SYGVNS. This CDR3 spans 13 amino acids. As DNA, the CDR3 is TGTGCCAGCAGAAGGACAGGGACCTACGAGCAGTACTTC. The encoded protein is CASRRTGTYEQYF.

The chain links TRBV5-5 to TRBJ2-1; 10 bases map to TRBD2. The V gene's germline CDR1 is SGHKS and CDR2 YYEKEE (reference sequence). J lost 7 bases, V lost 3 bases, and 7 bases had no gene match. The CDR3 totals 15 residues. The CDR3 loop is CASSSGSGGLNEQFF. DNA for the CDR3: TGTGCCAGCAGCTCCGGTAGCGGGGGGTTAAATGAGCAGTTCTTC.

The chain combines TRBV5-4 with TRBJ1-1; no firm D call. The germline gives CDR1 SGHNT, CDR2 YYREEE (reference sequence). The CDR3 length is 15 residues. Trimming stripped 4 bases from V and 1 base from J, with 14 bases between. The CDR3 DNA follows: TGTGCCAGCAGCATGGACGCAGGAACGAACACTGAAGCTTTCTTT. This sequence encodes CASSMDAGTNTEAFF.

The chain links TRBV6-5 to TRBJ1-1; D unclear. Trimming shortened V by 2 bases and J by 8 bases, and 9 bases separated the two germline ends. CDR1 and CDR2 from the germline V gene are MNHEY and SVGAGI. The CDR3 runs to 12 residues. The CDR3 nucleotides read TGTGCCAGCAGTTACGAGGGTTTAGAAGCTTTCTTT. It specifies CASSYEGLEAFF.

DNA of the CDR3: TGTGCCAGCTCACCACTTCAACAAGTGAACACTGAAGCTTTCTTT. Amino acids: CASSPLQQVNTEAFF. The chain carries TRBV18 and TRBJ1-1, with unresolved D. V shed 1 base and J shed 0 bases, with 9 bases lying between them. This CDR3 has 15 residues. CDR1 is KGHSH and CDR2 is LQKENI in the germline V gene.

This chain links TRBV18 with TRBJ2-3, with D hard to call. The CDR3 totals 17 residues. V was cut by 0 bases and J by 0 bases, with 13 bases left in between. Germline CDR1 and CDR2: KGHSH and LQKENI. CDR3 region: CASSPPRLSASTDTQYF. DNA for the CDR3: TGTGCCAGCTCACCACCGCGACTTAGTGCCAGCACAGATACGCAGTATTTT.

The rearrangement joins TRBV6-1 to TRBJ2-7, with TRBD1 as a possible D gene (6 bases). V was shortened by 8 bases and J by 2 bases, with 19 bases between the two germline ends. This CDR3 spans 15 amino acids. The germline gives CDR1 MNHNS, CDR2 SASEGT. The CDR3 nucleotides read TGTGCCAGCGGAAACCGGGACACACGAGCCTACGAGCAGTACTTC. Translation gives CASGNRDTRAYEQYF.

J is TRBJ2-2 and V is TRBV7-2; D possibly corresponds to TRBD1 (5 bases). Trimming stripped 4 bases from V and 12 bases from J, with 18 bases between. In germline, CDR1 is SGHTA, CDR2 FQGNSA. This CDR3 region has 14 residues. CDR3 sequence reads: CASSSSTSSGKLFF. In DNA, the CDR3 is TGTGCCAGCAGCTCCTCAACATCGTCAGGGAAGCTGTTTTTT.

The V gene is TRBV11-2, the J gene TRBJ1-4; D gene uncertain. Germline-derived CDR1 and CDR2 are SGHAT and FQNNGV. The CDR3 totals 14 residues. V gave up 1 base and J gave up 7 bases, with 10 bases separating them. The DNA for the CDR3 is TGTGCCAGCAGCTTAGGAGGCGTGGGTGAAAAACTGTTTTTT. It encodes CASSLGGVGEKLFF.

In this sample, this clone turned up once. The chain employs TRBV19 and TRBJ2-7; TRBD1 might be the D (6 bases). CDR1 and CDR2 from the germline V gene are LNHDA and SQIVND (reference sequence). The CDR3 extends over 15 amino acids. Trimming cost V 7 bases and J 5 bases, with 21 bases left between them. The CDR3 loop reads CASNFPGHPIHEQYF. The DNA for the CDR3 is TGTGCCAGTAATTTCCCGGGACACCCCATCCACGAGCAGTACTTC.

The CDR3 DNA sequence: TGCGCCAGCAGACCAGCCGGGACAGGGTTCGGAGGCTACACCTTC. Its translation is CASRPAGTGFGGYTF. The chain recombines TRBV5-1 with TRBJ1-2; the match to TRBD1 covers 9 bases. Trimming removed 5 bases from V and 8 bases from J; junction bases left unmatched: 13. The CDR3 is made up of 15 amino acids. Per the germline V gene, CDR1 is SGHRS and CDR2 is YFSETQ.

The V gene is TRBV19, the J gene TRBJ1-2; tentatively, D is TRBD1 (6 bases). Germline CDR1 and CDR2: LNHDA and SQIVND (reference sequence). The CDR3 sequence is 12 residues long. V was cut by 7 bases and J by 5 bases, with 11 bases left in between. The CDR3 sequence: CASTNTGYGYTF. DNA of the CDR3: TGTGCCAGTACGAACACAGGGTATGGCTACACCTTC.

DNA of the CDR3: TGTGCCAGCAGTCCCGGTAGCTCCTACGAGCAGTACTTC. It codes for CASSPGSSYEQYF. The genes are TRBV25-1 and TRBJ2-7; the D is unclear. Trimming stripped 5 bases from V and 0 bases from J, with 8 bases between. This CDR3 has 13 amino acids. CDR1 and CDR2 (germline): MGHDK, SYGVNS.

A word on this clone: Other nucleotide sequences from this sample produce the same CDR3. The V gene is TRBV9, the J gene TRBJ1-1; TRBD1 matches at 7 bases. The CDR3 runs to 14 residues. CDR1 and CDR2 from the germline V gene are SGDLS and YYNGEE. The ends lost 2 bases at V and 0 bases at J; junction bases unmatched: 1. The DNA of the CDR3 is TGTGCCAGCAGCGTGGGACAGCTGAACACTGAAGCTTTCTTT. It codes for CASSVGQLNTEAFF.

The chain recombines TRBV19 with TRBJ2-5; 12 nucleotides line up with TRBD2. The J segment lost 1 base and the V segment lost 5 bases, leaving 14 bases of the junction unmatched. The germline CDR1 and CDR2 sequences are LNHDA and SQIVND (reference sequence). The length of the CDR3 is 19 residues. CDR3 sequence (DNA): TGTGCCAGTAGTTCATCTCGACTAGCGGGAGTGGGGGTCCAAGAGACCCAGTACTTC. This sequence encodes CASSSSRLAGVGVQETQYF.

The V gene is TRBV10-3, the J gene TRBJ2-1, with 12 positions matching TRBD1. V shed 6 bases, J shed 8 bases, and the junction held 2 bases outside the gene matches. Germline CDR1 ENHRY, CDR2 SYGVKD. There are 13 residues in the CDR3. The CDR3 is CAISRDRGHEQFF. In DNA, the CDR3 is TGTGCCATCAGCCGGGACAGGGGGCATGAGCAGTTCTTC.

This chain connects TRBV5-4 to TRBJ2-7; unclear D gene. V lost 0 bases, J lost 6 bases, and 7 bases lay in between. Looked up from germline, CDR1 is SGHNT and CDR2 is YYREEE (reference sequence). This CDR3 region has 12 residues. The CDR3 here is CASSLGLSEQYF. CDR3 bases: TGTGCCAGCAGCTTGGGTCTTTCCGAGCAGTACTTC.